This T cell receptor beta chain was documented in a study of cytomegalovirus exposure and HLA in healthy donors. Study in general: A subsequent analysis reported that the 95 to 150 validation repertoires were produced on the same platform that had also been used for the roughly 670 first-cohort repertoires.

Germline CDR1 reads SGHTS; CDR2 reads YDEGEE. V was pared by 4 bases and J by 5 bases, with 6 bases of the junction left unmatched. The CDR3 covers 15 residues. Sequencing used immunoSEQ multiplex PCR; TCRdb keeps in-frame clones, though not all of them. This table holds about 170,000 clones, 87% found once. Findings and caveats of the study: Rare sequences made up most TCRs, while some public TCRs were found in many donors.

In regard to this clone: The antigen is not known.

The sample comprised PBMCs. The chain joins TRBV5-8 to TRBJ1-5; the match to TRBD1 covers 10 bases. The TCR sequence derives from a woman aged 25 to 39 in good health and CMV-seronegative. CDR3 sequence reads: CASSPGTGVDQPQHF. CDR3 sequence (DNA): TGTGCCAGCAGCCCGGGGACAGGGGTCGATCAGCCCCAGCATTTT.